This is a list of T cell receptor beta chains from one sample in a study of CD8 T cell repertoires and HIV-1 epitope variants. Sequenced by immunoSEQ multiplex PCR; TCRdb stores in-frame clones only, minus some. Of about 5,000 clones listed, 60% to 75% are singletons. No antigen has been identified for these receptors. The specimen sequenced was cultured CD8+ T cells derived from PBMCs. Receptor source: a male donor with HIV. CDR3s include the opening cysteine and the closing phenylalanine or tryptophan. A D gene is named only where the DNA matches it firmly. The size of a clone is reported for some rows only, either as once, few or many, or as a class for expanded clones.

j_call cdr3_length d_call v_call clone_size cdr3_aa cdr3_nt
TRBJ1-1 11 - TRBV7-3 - CASSLGSEAFF TGTGCCAGCAGCTTAGGCAGTGAAGCTTTCTTT
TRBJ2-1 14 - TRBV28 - CASSFAGGYNEQFF TGTGCCAGCAGTTTCGCCGGTGGCTACAATGAGCAGTTCTTC
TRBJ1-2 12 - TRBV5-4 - CASSLGTRGYTF TGTGCCAGCAGCTTGGGGACCCGGGGCTACACCTTC
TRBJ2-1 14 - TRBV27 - CASSPFSPYNEQFF TGTGCCAGCAGTCCTTTCTCTCCCTACAATGAGCAGTTCTTC
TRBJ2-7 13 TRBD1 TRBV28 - CAIAGQGAYEQYF TGTGCCATCGCGGGACAGGGGGCGTACGAGCAGTACTTC
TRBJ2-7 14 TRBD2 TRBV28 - CASSFGSGNYEQYF TGTGCCAGCAGTTTTGGTAGCGGGAACTACGAGCAGTACTTC
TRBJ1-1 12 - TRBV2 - CASSQGNTEAFF TGTGCCAGCAGCCAGGGGAACACTGAAGCTTTCTTT
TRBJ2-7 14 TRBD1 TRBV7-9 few CASSETGGVYEQYF TGTGCCAGCAGCGAGACAGGGGGCGTCTACGAGCAGTACTTC
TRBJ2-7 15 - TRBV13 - CASSLAGRFGYEQYF TGTGCCAGCAGCTTAGCCGGGAGATTTGGCTACGAGCAGTACTTC
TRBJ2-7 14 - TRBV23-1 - CASSQGGADYEQYF TGCGCCAGCAGTCAAGGGGGGGCGGACTACGAGCAGTACTTC
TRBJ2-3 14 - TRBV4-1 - CASSPGRGADTQYF TGCGCCAGCAGCCCGGGCAGGGGGGCAGATACGCAGTATTTT
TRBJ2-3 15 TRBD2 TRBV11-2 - CASRSGLAGADTQYF TGTGCCAGCAGATCTGGACTAGCGGGGGCAGATACGCAGTATTTT
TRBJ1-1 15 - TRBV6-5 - CASSYGAGGSTEAFF TGTGCCAGCAGTTACGGGGCGGGAGGGAGCACTGAAGCTTTCTTT
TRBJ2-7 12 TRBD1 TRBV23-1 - CASNTGVYEQYF TGCGCCAGCAATACAGGGGTCTACGAGCAGTACTTC
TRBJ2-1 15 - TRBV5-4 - CASSFWDAAYNEQFF TGTGCCAGCAGCTTTTGGGACGCCGCCTACAATGAGCAGTTCTTC
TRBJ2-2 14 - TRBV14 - CASSQLHGSGELFF TGTGCCAGCAGCCAATTGCACGGGAGCGGGGAGCTGTTTTTT
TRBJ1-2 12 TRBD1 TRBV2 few CASSEDRGGYTF TGTGCCAGCAGTGAAGACAGGGGTGGCTACACCTTC
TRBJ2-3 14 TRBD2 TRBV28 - CASSSLGGGDTQYF TGTGCCAGCAGTTCCCTCGGGGGGGGTGATACGCAGTATTTT
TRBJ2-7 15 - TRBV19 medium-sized CASSIAGDTLYEQYF TGTGCCAGTAGTATAGCTGGGGACACCCTATACGAGCAGTACTTC
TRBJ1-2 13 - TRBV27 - CASSSPDALGYTF TGCGCCAGCAGTTCCCCGGATGCGTTGGGCTACACCTTC
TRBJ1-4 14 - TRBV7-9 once CASSPVTGVEKLFF TGTGCCAGCAGCCCAGTGACCGGGGTAGAAAAACTGTTTTTT
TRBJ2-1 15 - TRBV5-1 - CASSLTSSFPNEQFF TGCGCCAGCAGCTTAACTAGCTCCTTCCCCAATGAGCAGTTCTTC
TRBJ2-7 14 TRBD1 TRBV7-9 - CASSLDRDRGSGYF TGTGCCAGCAGCTTGGACCGGGACAGGGGATCTGGGTACTTC
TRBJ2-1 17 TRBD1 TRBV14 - CASSQDGTENWYNEQFF TGTGCCAGCAGCCAAGATGGGACAGAAAATTGGTACAATGAGCAGTTCTTC
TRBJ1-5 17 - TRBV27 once CASSTSMGQGADQPQHF -
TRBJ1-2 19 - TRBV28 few CASSLFALSPQSPNYGYTF TGTGCCAGCAGTTTATTCGCCCTTAGCCCACAGTCTCCTAACTATGGCTACACCTTC
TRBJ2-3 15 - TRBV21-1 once CASSRPGGSTDTQYF TGTGCCAGCAGCAGGCCGGGGGGGAGCACAGATACGCAGTATTTT
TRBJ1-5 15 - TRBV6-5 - CASSLTGVSNQPQHF TGTGCCAGCAGTCTGACAGGCGTTAGCAATCAGCCCCAGCATTTT
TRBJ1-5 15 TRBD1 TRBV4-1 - CASSTGQNSNQPQHF TGCGCCAGCAGCACGGGACAGAATAGCAATCAGCCCCAGCATTTT
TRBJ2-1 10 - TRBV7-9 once CASSLTEGIF TGTGCCAGCAGCCTAACTGAAGGGATCTTC
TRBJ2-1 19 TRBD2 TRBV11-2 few CASSLSGTSGSSEYNEQFF TGTGCCAGCAGCTTATCCGGGACTAGCGGGAGTTCGGAATACAATGAGCAGTTCTTC
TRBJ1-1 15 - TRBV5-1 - CASSLALGAGTEAFF TGCGCCAGCAGCTTGGCTCTGGGGGCAGGCACTGAAGCTTTCTTT
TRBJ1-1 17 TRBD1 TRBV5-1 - CASSLEVGQGLNTEAFF TGCGCCAGCAGCTTGGAGGTGGGACAGGGGTTGAACACTGAAGCTTTCTTT
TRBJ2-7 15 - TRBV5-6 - CASSEGGGSSYEQYF TGTGCCAGCAGCGAAGGGGGGGGGAGCTCCTACGAGCAGTACTTC
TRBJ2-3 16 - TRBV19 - CASSIGPGAGTDTQYF TGTGCCAGTAGTATTGGGCCGGGGGCTGGCACAGATACGCAGTATTTT
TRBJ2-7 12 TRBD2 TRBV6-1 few CASSAGTIEQYF TGTGCCAGCAGTGCGGGGACTATCGAGCAGTACTTC
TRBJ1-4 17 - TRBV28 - CASSSPFGGAKNEKLFF TGTGCCAGCAGTTCCCCTTTTGGGGGGGCGAAGAATGAAAAACTGTTTTTT